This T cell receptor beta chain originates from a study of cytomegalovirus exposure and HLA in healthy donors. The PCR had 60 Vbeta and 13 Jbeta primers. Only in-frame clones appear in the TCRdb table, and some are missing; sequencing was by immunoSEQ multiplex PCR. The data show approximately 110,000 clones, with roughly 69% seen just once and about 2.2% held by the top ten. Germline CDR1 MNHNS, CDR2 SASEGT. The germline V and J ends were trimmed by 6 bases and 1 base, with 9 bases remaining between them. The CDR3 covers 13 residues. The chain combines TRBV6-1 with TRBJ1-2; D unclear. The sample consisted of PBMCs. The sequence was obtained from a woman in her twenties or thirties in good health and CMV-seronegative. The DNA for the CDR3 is TGTGCCAGCAGGAGAGGGCTTAACTATGGCTACACCTTC. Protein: CASRRGLNYGYTF.